The subject of this entry is one TCR beta chain. These data come from a study of cytomegalovirus exposure and HLA in healthy donors. CDR3 length equals 14 residues. V lost 1 base and J lost 6, with 11 bases in between. In germline, CDR1 is SGHKS, CDR2 YYEKEE (reference sequence). With 60 Vbeta and 13 Jbeta primers, the PCR was carried out. The assay was immunoSEQ multiplex PCR, and TCRdb's table has in-frame clones only and misses some. The sample consists of about 150,000 clones, about 85% of them appearing once. This TCR came from a woman under 30 in good health and CMV-seronegative. The chain employs TRBV5-5 and TRBJ2-1; D is ambiguous. Sequenced sample: PBMCs. Here the CDR3 reads CASSLYLAPNEQFF. CDR3 coding DNA: TGTGCCAGCAGCTTGTATCTGGCCCCCAATGAGCAGTTCTTC.